The 31 T cell receptor beta chains below all came from one sample that was sequenced in a study of cytomegalovirus exposure and HLA in healthy donors. The primer mix had 60 Vbeta and 13 Jbeta primers. The protocol was immunoSEQ multiplex PCR, while the TCRdb copy is restricted to in-frame clones and leaves out a portion. The sample includes approximately 170,000 clones, about three quarters of them seen just once. The sequenced sample consisted of PBMCs. The receptors originated from a girl aged 5-17 years in good health and CMV-seronegative.

The chain has TRBV7-6 and TRBJ2-5; TRBD2 aligns across 9 bases. J gave up 0 bases and V 1 base, and 6 bases lay outside the gene matches. The CDR3 is made up of 17 amino acids. Germline V gene data show CDR1 as SGHVS and CDR2 as FNYEAQ. The CDR3 coding sequence is TGTGCCAGCAGCTTAGGGCTAGCGGGGATCCACCAAGAGACCCAGTACTTC. This codes for CASSLGLAGIHQETQYF.

This clone occurred a few times. This sequence joins TRBV10-1 and TRBJ2-2; TRBD1 might be the D (5 bases). The CDR3 consists of 13 residues. V was pared by 4 bases and J by 4 bases, with 7 bases between. The germline V gene encodes CDR1 WNHNN and CDR2 SYGVQD (reference sequence). CDR3 sequence: CASSGDSTGELFF. CDR3 nucleotides: TGCGCCAGCAGTGGAGACAGCACCGGGGAGCTGTTTTTT.

The V and J genes are TRBV29-1 and TRBJ2-1; D not certain. From germline, CDR1 is SQVTM and CDR2 ANQGSEA. The CDR3 length is 15 residues. Between the trimmed V and J ends, which lost 1 base and 3 bases, there was a span of 13 bases. In DNA form, the CDR3 reads TGCAGCGTTGAAGTTGGGCAGTCGCACTACAATGAGCAGTTCTTC. Its translation: CSVEVGQSHYNEQFF.

This chain links TRBV5-4 with TRBJ2-6, with 9 bases identical to TRBD1. CDR1 and CDR2 from the germline V gene are SGHNT and YYREEE (reference sequence). V shed 0 bases, J shed 1 base, and the junction held 5 bases outside the gene matches. This CDR3 comprises 18 residues. The CDR3 protein is CASSLADRGSSGANVLTF. Here the CDR3 DNA reads TGTGCCAGCAGCTTGGCTGACAGGGGGTCTTCTGGGGCCAACGTCCTGACTTTC.

This clone was counted once. This chain links TRBV5-6 with TRBJ1-2, with D perhaps matching TRBD1 (6 bases). The V gene's germline CDR1 is SGHDT and CDR2 YYEEEE. The CDR3 totals 14 residues. Trimming left V 3 bases short and J 3 bases short, with 12 bases between. The CDR3 reads CASSSGGADYGYTF. The CDR3 DNA is TGTGCCAGCAGCTCTGGGGGCGCCGACTATGGCTACACCTTC.

This clone was counted a few times. V is TRBV27 and J is TRBJ2-6; D might be TRBD1 (6 bases). The germline gives CDR1 MNHEY, CDR2 SMNVEV (reference sequence). This CDR3 spans 17 amino acids. Deletions cut 5 bases from V and 0 bases from J, with 14 bases between. DNA of the CDR3: TGTGCCAGCAGTCCCCTGGACAGCAACTCTGGGGCCAACGTCCTGACTTTC. Amino acids: CASSPLDSNSGANVLTF.

This clone was seen a few times. CDR3 protein: CATPGLAKNEQFF. CDR3 DNA: TGTGCAACGCCGGGGCTAGCGAAGAATGAGCAGTTCTTC. This sequence joins TRBV2 and TRBJ2-1, with D possibly being TRBD2 (6 bases). The CDR3 is made up of 13 amino acids. Germline V gives CDR1 SNHLY, CDR2 FYNNEI.

The chain recombines TRBV7-2 with TRBJ2-5, with 13 nucleotides matching TRBD2. The V and J ends lost 0 bases and 6 bases, in that order; junction bases with no gene match: 4. The germline CDR1 and CDR2 sequences are SGHTA and FQGNSA. The CDR3 extends over 16 amino acids. DNA of the CDR3: TGTGCCAGCAGCTTAGCACTAGCGGGGGGGCCCAAGACCCAGTACTTC. Amino acid sequence: CASSLALAGGPKTQYF.

The V call is TRBV2, the J call TRBJ2-7; TRBD2 is a possible D gene (6 bases). The CDR3 runs 14 residues. Looked up from germline, CDR1 is SNHLY and CDR2 is FYNNEI. V was pared by 5 bases and J by 0 bases, with 11 bases between. DNA of the CDR3: TGTGCCAGCAGTCGGGACTCGAGCTCCTACGAGCAGTACTTC. Protein: CASSRDSSSYEQYF.

The chain links TRBV5-4 to TRBJ2-2; perhaps TRBD2 as D (5 bases). This CDR3 has 14 amino acids. Trimming cost V 4 bases and J 7 bases, with 14 bases left between them. The V gene's germline CDR1 is SGHNT and CDR2 YYREEE (reference sequence). The CDR3 here is CASSGGNRDGELFF. In nucleotides, the CDR3 is TGTGCCAGCAGCGGAGGTAACCGTGACGGGGAGCTGTTTTTT.

V gene TRBV7-8 combines with J gene TRBJ1-3; weak D call: TRBD1 (5 bases). This CDR3 has 17 residues. CDR1 is SGHVS and CDR2 is FQNEAQ in the germline V gene. With 6 bases removed from V and 0 bases from J, the gap between germline ends came to 18 bases. CDR3 nucleotides: TGTGCCAGCAGTCTGTGGTCAGGGATTCACTCTGGAAACACCATATATTTT. Translation gives CASSLWSGIHSGNTIYF.

The V call is TRBV5-1, the J call TRBJ1-1; the D is unclear. Per germline, CDR1 SGHRS and CDR2 YFSETQ. Trimming pared 0 bases from V and 2 bases from J, leaving 11 bases between. This CDR3 contains 15 residues. In nucleotides, the CDR3 is TGCGCCAGCAGCTTGGTCGGGATCCTCAACACTGAAGCTTTCTTT. This encodes CASSLVGILNTEAFF.

In its sample, this clone was seen a few times. The genes are TRBV10-3 and TRBJ1-2; D remains ambiguous. Germline lookup yields CDR1 ENHRY and CDR2 SYGVKD. With 8 bases removed from V and 4 bases from J, the gap between germline ends came to 11 bases. The CDR3 runs 12 residues. CDR3 sequence reads: CAIQLGSYGYTF. CDR3 coding DNA: TGTGCCATCCAGCTGGGGAGCTATGGCTACACCTTC.

This clone showed up just a few times. The chain has TRBV5-8 and TRBJ1-1; 12 positions match TRBD1. With 1 base clipped from V and 4 bases from J, the junction kept 8 bases outside the gene matches. From germline, CDR1 is SGHTS and CDR2 YDEGEE. The CDR3 has 17 amino acids. CDR3 region: CASSLWGQGAKGTEAFF. The CDR3 DNA reads as TGTGCCAGCAGCTTGTGGGGACAGGGGGCGAAAGGCACTGAAGCTTTCTTT.

V and J are TRBV13 and TRBJ1-1; D is ambiguous. Germline assignment: CDR1 PRHDT and CDR2 FYEKMQ (reference sequence). The ends were cut back, 3 bases at V and 6 bases at J, with 11 bases in the middle. The CDR3 runs 13 residues. CDR3 coding DNA: TGTGCCAGCAGCTTCCCAAGCCCTCCTGAAGCTTTCTTT. Its protein product is CASSFPSPPEAFF. Based on the CDR3 plus reference TRBV13 and TRBJ1-1, the full variable domain is AAGVIQSPRHLIKEKRETATLKCYPIPRHDTVYWYQQGPGQDPQFLISFYEKMQSDKGSIPDRFSAQQFSDYHSELNMSSLELGDSALYFCASSFPSPPEAFFGQGTRLTVV.

This clone was detected a few times. This chain joins TRBV29-1 and TRBJ1-3; D gene uncertain. V shed 7 bases and J shed 3 bases, with 13 bases lying between them. CDR3 length: 13 residues. Germline lookup yields CDR1 SQVTM and CDR2 ANQGSEA. The CDR3 bases are TGCAGCGCATCCCGGGAGGGTGGAAACACCATATATTTT. Translated: CSASREGGNTIYF.

J is TRBJ2-1 and V is TRBV7-9; TRBD1 might be the D (6 bases). Deletions cut 3 bases from V and 9 bases from J, with 15 bases between. CDR1 SEHNR and CDR2 FQNEAQ come from the germline V gene (reference sequence). The CDR3 totals 14 residues. The CDR3 nucleotides are TGTGCCAGCAGCTTGGGACATGGGGCTCCTGAGCAGTTCTTC. This translates into CASSLGHGAPEQFF.

The chain uses TRBV28 and TRBJ1-2; TRBD1 matches at 7 bases. Germline V gene data show CDR1 as MDHEN and CDR2 as SYDVKM. V was pared by 8 bases and J by 8 bases, with 14 bases of the junction left unmatched. The CDR3 is 14 residues long. The CDR3 DNA is TGTGCCAGCGTAGATCCCGACAGGGTGTTAGGCTACACCTTC. It specifies CASVDPDRVLGYTF.

This chain links TRBV5-1 with TRBJ2-5; 8 bases align to TRBD1. Germline values: CDR1 SGHRS, CDR2 YFSETQ. The CDR3 runs to 15 residues. The trim removed 0 bases at V and 2 bases at J, leaving 3 bases unmatched. The CDR3, as DNA: TGCGCCAGCAGCTTGGGGACAGGGACTCAAGAGACCCAGTACTTC. It translates to CASSLGTGTQETQYF.

This rearrangement joins TRBV4-1 to TRBJ1-5; D perhaps matches TRBD1 (6 bases). Germline V gives CDR1 MGHRA, CDR2 YSYEKL. Deletions cut 4 bases from V and 4 bases from J, with 17 bases between. The CDR3 is 16 amino acids. The CDR3 sequence is CASSLERGGANQPQHF. Here the CDR3 DNA reads TGCGCCAGCAGCCTCGAGCGCGGGGGGGCTAATCAGCCCCAGCATTTT.

This sequence joins TRBV5-1 and TRBJ1-1, with D possibly being TRBD1 (6 bases). The CDR3 sequence is 15 residues long. Per the germline V gene, CDR1 is SGHRS and CDR2 is YFSETQ. V was clipped by 0 bases and J by 4 bases, with 13 bases between them. CDR3 region: CASSLAVTGTTEAFF. For the CDR3, the DNA is TGCGCCAGCAGCTTGGCCGTAACAGGGACCACTGAAGCTTTCTTT.

The chain is built from TRBV7-9 and TRBJ1-2, with 11 bases that match TRBD1. There are 13 residues in the CDR3. Germline-derived CDR1 and CDR2 are SEHNR and FQNEAQ (reference sequence). J gave up 6 bases and V 5 bases, and 2 bases lay outside the gene matches. The CDR3 bases are TGTGCCAGCAGCGGACAGGGGGCACATGGCTACACCTTC. The encoded protein is CASSGQGAHGYTF.

Only a few counts were recorded for this clone. The rearrangement uses TRBV10-1 and TRBJ2-1, with unresolved D. Germline loops: CDR1 WNHNN, CDR2 SYGVQD (reference sequence). The ends were cut back, 1 base at V and 7 bases at J, with 5 bases in the middle. The CDR3 extends over 12 amino acids. The CDR3 coding sequence is TGCGCCAGCAGTGAGTTCCTGAATGAGCAGTTCTTC. It is translated as CASSEFLNEQFF.

V usage is TRBV9 and J usage is TRBJ1-1; the D gene is possibly TRBD1 (5 bases). The germline CDR1 and CDR2 sequences are SGDLS and YYNGEE. V dropped 4 bases and J dropped 6 bases, with 13 bases sitting between them. CDR3 length: 13 residues. The CDR3 loop is CASSSQAFAEAFF. The CDR3 DNA follows: TGTGCCAGCAGCTCACAGGCTTTCGCTGAAGCTTTCTTT.

This chain uses TRBV9 with TRBJ2-1; the match to TRBD2 covers 7 bases. The germline V gene encodes CDR1 SGDLS and CDR2 YYNGEE. This CDR3 comprises 12 residues. J was trimmed by 10 bases and V by 4 bases; bases with no gene match: 5. This CDR3 reads CASSSGLVEQFF. CDR3 DNA sequence: TGTGCCAGCAGCTCAGGACTAGTGGAGCAGTTCTTC.

This clone was observed a handful of times. The rearrangement uses TRBV27 and TRBJ2-5; 7 bases are shared with TRBD1. Per germline, CDR1 MNHEY and CDR2 SMNVEV (reference sequence). With 0 bases clipped from V and 6 bases from J, the junction kept 4 bases outside the gene matches. This CDR3 region has 14 residues. In nucleotides, the CDR3 is TGTGCCAGCAGTTTATCTCAGGGGGTACAGACCCAGTACTTC. Translation: CASSLSQGVQTQYF.

This chain joins TRBV19 and TRBJ1-6, with TRBD1 matching over 7 bases. V lost 3 bases, J lost 8 bases, and 7 bases stayed unmatched. CDR3 length: 15 residues. Germline CDR1 LNHDA, CDR2 SQIVND (reference sequence). The CDR3 coding sequence is TGTGCCAGTAGTATTACCGGGACAGCCGATTCACCCCTCCACTTT. This codes for CASSITGTADSPLHF.

The chain employs TRBV18 and TRBJ1-3, with D perhaps matching TRBD1 (5 bases). The CDR3 extends over 15 amino acids. V was clipped by 2 bases and J by 0 bases, with 8 bases between them. The germline CDR1 and CDR2 sequences are KGHSH and LQKENI. Written as DNA, the CDR3 is TGTGCCAGCTCACCAATCGACAGCTCTGGAAACACCATATATTTT. Protein: CASSPIDSSGNTIYF.

The CDR3 spells CASSEWSSSEQYF. In nucleotides, the CDR3 is TGCGCCAGCAGTGAGTGGTCTAGCTCCGAGCAGTACTTC. The chain couples TRBV10-1 to TRBJ2-7; tentatively, D is TRBD2 (5 bases). V lost 1 base, J lost 6 bases, and 10 bases lay in between. The CDR3 sequence is 13 residues long. Per the germline V gene, CDR1 is WNHNN and CDR2 is SYGVQD (reference sequence).

V is TRBV5-1 and J is TRBJ2-7; TRBD1 matches at 7 bases. Germline CDR1 and CDR2: SGHRS and YFSETQ. The ends lost 2 bases at V and 3 bases at J; junction bases unmatched: 5. The CDR3 length is 14 residues. The CDR3 region has the DNA TGCGCCAGCAGCTTTACAGGGGTCCTCTACGAGCAGTACTTC. Its translation: CASSFTGVLYEQYF.

V usage is TRBV7-9 and J usage is TRBJ2-2; D perhaps matches TRBD2 (6 bases). Per germline, CDR1 SEHNR and CDR2 FQNEAQ (reference sequence). V was pared by 8 bases and J by 0 bases, with 13 bases between. This CDR3 contains 15 residues. The chain's CDR3 is CASPPSGANTGELFF. Written as DNA, the CDR3 is TGTGCCAGCCCCCCCTCGGGGGCGAACACCGGGGAGCTGTTTTTT.